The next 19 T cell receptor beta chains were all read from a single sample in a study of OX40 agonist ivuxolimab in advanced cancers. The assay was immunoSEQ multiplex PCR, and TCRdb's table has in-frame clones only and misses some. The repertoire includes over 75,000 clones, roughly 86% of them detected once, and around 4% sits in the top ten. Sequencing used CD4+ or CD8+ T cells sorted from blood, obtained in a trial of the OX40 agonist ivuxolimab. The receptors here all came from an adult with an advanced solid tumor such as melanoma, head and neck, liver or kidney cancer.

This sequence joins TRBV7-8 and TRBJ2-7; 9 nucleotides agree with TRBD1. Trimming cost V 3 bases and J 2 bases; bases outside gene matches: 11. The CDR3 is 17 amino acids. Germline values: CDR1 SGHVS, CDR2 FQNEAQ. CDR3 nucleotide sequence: TGTGCCAGCAGCTTGAGGATCCCGGGACAGGGCACCTACGAGCAGTACTTC. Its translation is CASSLRIPGQGTYEQYF.

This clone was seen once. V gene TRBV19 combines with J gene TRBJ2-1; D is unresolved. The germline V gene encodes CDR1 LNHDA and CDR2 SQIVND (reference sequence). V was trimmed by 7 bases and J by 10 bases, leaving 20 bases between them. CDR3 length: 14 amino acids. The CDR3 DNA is TGTGCCAGTATTCCGGGCCCGCATCTGGGGGAGCAGTTCTTC. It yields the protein CASIPGPHLGEQFF.

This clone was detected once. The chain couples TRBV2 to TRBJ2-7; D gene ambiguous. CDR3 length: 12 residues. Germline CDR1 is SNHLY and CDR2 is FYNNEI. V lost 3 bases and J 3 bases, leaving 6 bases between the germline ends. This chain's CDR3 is CASSDQIYEQYF. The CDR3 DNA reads TGTGCCAGCAGTGACCAGATCTACGAGCAGTACTTC.

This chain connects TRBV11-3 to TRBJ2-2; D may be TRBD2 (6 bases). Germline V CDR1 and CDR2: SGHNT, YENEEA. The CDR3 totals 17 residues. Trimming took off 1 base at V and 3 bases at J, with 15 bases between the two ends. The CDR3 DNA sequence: TGTGCCAGCAGCTTAGGCGGATGGAAGCGGGACACCGGGGAGCTGTTTTTT. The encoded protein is CASSLGGWKRDTGELFF.

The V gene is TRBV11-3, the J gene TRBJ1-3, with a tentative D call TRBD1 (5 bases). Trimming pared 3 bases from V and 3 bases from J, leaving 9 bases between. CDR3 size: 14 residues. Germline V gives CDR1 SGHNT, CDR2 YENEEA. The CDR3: CASSFRQGGNTIYF. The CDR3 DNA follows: TGTGCCAGCAGCTTTCGGCAGGGTGGAAACACCATATATTTT.

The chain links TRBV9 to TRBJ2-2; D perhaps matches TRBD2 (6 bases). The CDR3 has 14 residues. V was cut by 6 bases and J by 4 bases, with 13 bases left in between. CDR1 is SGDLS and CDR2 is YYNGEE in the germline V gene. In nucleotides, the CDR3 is TGTGCCAGCAATAAGGGAGCGGGCACCGGGGAGCTGTTTTTT. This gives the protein CASNKGAGTGELFF. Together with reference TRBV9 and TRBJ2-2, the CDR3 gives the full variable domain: DSGVTQTPKHLITATGQRVTLRCSPRSGDLSVYWYQQSLDQGLQFLIQYYNGEERAKGNILERFSAQQFPDLHSELNLSSLELGDSALYFCASNKGAGTGELFFGEGSRLTVL.

The CDR3 loop reads CASSGTVYSGNTIYF. DNA for the CDR3: TGTGCCAGTAGTGGGACGGTGTACTCTGGAAACACCATATATTTT. V usage is TRBV19 and J usage is TRBJ1-3; weak D call: TRBD1 (5 bases). This CDR3 contains 15 residues. From germline, CDR1 is LNHDA and CDR2 SQIVND (reference sequence). V lost 5 bases and J 0 bases, leaving 11 bases between the germline ends.

CDR3 region: CASSTRGAITNGYTF. DNA of the CDR3: TGTGCCAGCAGTACCCGGGGCGCAATTACCAATGGCTACACCTTC. The chain uses TRBV6-6 and TRBJ1-2; D is perhaps TRBD1 (5 bases). The CDR3 totals 15 residues. In germline, CDR1 is MNHNY, CDR2 SVGAGI (reference sequence). Trimming removed 5 bases from V and 6 bases from J, with 19 bases in between.

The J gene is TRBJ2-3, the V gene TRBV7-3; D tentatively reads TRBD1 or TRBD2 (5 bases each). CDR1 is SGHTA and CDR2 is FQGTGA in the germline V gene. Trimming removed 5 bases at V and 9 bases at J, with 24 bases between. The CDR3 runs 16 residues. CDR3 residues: CASSPRGGTHRGTQYF. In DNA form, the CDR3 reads TGTGCCAGCAGCCCTAGGGGTGGGACGCACAGAGGGACGCAGTATTTT.

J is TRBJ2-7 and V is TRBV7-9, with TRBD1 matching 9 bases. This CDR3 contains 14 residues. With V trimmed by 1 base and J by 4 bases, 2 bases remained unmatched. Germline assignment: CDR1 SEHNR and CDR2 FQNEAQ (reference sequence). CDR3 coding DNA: TGTGCCAGCAGCTTAGGGACAGGGGAATACGAGCAGTACGTC. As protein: CASSLGTGEYEQYV.

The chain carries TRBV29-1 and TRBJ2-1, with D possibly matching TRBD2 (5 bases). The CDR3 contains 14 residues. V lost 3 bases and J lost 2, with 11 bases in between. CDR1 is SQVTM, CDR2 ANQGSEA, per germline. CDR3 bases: TGCAGCGTTGATAAGGCGGGTACCTACAATGAGCAGTTCTTC. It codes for CSVDKAGTYNEQFF.

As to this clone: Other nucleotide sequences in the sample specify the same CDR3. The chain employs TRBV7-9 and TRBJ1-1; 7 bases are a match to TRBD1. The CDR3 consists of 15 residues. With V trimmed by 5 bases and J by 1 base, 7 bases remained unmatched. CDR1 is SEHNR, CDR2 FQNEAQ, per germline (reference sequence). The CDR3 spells CASSLRQGKNTEAFF. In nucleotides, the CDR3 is TGTGCCAGCAGCCTAAGACAGGGAAAGAACACTGAAGCTTTCTTT.

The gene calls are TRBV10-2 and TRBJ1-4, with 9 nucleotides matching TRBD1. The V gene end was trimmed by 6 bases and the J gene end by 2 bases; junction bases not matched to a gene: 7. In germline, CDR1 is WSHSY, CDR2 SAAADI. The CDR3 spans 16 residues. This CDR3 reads CASRITGGMTNEKLFF. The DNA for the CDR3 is TGCGCCAGCAGAATAACAGGGGGCATGACTAATGAAAAACTGTTTTTT.

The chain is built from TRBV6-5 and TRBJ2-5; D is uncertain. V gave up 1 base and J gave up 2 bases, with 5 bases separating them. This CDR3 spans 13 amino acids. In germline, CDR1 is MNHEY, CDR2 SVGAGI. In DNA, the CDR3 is TGTGCCAGCAGTTACTTAGGACAAGAGACCCAGTACTTC. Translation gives CASSYLGQETQYF.

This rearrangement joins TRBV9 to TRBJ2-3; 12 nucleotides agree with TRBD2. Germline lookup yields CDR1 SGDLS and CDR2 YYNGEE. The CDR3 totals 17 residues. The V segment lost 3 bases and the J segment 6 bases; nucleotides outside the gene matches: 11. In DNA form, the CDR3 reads TGTGCCAGCAGCGCCCAACCACTAGCGGGAGGCGGTGATACGCAGTATTTT. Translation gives CASSAQPLAGGGDTQYF.

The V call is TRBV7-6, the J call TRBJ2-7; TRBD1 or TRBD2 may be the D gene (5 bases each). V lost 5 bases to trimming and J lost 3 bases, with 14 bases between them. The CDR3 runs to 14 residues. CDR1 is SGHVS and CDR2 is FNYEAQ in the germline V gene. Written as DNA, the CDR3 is TGTGCCAGCAGCCCGAGGGACGCATACTACGAGCAGTACTTC. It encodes CASSPRDAYYEQYF.

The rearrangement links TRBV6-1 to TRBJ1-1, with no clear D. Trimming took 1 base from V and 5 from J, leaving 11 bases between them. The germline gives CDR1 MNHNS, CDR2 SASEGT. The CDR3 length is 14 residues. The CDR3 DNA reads TGTGCCAGCAGTGAAGGTGGGGTCCTGACTGAAGCTTTCTTT. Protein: CASSEGGVLTEAFF.

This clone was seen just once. CDR3 region: CASRGGTDYSNQPQHF. The CDR3 DNA reads TGTGCCAGCAGGGGAGGGACAGACTATAGCAATCAGCCCCAGCATTTT. This chain joins TRBV2 and TRBJ1-5; TRBD1 agrees at 7 bases. From germline, CDR1 is SNHLY and CDR2 FYNNEI. The CDR3 is 16 residues long. V was pared by 6 bases and J by 0 bases, with 8 bases of the junction left unmatched.

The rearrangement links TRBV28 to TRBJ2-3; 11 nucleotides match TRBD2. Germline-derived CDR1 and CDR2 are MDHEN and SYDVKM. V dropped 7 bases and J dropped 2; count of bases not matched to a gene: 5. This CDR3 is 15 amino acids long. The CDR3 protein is CASTSSGGYTDTQYF. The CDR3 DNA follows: TGTGCCAGCACCTCTAGCGGGGGGTACACAGATACGCAGTATTTT. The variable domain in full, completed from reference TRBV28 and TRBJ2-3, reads DVKVTQSSRYLVKRTGEKVFLECVQDMDHENMFWYRQDPGLGLRLIYFSYDVKMKEKGDIPEGYSVSREKKERFSLILESASTNQTSMYLCASTSSGGYTDTQYFGPGTRLTVL.